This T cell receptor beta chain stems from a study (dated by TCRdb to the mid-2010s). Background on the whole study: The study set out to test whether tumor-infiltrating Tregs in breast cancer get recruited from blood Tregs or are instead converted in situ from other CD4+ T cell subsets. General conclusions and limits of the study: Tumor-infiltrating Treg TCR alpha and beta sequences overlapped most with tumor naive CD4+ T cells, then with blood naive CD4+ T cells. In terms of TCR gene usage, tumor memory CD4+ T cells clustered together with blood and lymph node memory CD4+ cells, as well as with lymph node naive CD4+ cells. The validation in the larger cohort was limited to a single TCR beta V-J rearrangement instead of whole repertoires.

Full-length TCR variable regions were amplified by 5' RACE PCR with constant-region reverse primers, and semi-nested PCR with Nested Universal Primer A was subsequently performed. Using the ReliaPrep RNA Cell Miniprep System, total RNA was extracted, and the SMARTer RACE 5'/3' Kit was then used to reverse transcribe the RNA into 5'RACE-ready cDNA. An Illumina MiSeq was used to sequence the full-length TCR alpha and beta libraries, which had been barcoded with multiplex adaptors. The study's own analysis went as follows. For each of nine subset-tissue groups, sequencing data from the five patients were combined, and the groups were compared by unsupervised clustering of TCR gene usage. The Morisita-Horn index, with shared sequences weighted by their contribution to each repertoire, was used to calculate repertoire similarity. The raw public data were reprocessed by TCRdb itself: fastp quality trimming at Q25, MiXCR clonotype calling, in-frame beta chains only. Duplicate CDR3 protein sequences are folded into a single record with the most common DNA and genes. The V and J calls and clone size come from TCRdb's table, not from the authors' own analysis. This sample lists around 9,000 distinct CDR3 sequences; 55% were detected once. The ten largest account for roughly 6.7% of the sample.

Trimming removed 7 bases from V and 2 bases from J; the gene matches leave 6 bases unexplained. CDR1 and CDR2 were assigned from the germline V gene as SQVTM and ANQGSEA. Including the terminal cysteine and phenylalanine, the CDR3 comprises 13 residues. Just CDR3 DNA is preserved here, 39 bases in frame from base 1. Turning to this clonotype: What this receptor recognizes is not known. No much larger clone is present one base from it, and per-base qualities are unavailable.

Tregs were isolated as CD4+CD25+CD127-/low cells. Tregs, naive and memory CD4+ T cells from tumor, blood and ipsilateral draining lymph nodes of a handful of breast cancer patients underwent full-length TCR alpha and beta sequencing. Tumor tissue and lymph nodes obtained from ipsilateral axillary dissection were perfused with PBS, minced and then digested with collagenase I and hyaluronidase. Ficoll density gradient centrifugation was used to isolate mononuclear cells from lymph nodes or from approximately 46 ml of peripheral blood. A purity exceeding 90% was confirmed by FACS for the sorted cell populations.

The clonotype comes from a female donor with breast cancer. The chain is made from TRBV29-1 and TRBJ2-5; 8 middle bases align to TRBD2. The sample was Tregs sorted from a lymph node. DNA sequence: TGCAGCGCGTTTACTAGCGGACAAGAGACCCAGTACTTC. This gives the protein CSAFTSGQETQYF.